This TCR beta chain was recorded in a study of response to subunit inactivated influenza vaccine. Study-wide points: Authors suggested few new T cells are recruited by each seasonal influenza vaccination.

Points on this clonotype: The target antigen is unknown.

Trimming took 8 bases from V and 7 from J; bases not matched to a gene: 5. Germline V lookup: CDR1 ENHRY, CDR2 SYGVKD. There are 12 residues in the CDR3. In TCRdb, the RT-PCR reads were re-called with MiXCR into one record per CDR3 protein. The sample consists of around 520,000 distinct CDR3 sequences, around 11% of them appearing once. The material was PBMCs from blood, obtained on the day of vaccination. The rearrangement joins TRBV10-3 to TRBJ2-1, with TRBD2 identical over 7 bases. The TCR sequence derives from a man aged 45 to 65 who received an inactivated influenza vaccine. CDR3 DNA sequence: TGTGCCATCCGTGTCGGGGGGAATGAGCAGTTCTTC. Its protein is CAIRVGGNEQFF.